This TCR beta chain was captured in a study of Graves' ophthalmopathy and Graves' hyperthyroidism. The TCR beta CDR3 regions underwent amplification from RNA transcripts. Scientists carried out first-round RT-PCR using HTBI primers and then a second-round multiplex PCR. TCRdb redid the calling of the multiplex PCR reads with MiXCR, one entry per CDR3 protein. The top ten clones hold 9.1% of a sample with approximately 210,000 distinct CDR3 sequences, under 30% of them seen once. Study-wide results and limits: With just over 70% sensitivity and approximately 72% specificity, the model predicted ophthalmopathy progression. A model built from 13 signatures distinguished ophthalmopathy from stable hyperthyroidism with 87.88% sensitivity and about 80% specificity.

This clonotype was counted many times. The antigen is undetermined. V was trimmed by 1 base and J by 3 bases, leaving 12 bases between them. CDR3 length: 15 residues. In germline, CDR1 is SEHNR, CDR2 FQNEAQ (reference sequence). As diagnostic evidence, clinical symptoms, serum thyroxine, TRAb, thyroid ultrasound and orbital computed tomography were relied upon. The sequence derives from a man between 50 and 59 years old with Graves' ophthalmopathy. The sequencing input was peripheral blood. The chain has TRBV7-9 and TRBJ1-2, with D possibly TRBD1 on 6 matching bases. The CDR3 DNA sequence: TGTGCCAGCAGCTTAGGGGCTGGACAGCACTATGGCTACACCTTC. It specifies CASSLGAGQHYGYTF.